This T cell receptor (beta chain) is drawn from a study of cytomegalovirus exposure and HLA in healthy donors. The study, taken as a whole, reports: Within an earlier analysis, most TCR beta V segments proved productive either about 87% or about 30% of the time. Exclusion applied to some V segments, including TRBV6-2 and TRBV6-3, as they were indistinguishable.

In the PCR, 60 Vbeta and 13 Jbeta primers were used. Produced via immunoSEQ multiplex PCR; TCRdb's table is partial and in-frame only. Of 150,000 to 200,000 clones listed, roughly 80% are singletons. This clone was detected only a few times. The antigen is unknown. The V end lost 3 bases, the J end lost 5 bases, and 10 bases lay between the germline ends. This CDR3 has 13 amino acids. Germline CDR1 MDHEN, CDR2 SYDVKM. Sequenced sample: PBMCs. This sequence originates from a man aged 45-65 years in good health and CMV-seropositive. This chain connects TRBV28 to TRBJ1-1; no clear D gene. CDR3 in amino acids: CASSFWGGTEAFF. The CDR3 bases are TGTGCCAGCAGTTTTTGGGGAGGGACTGAAGCTTTCTTT. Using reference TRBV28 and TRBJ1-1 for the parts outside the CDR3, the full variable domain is DVKVTQSSRYLVKRTGEKVFLECVQDMDHENMFWYRQDPGLGLRLIYFSYDVKMKEKGDIPEGYSVSREKKERFSLILESASTNQTSMYLCASSFWGGTEAFFGQGTRLTVV.